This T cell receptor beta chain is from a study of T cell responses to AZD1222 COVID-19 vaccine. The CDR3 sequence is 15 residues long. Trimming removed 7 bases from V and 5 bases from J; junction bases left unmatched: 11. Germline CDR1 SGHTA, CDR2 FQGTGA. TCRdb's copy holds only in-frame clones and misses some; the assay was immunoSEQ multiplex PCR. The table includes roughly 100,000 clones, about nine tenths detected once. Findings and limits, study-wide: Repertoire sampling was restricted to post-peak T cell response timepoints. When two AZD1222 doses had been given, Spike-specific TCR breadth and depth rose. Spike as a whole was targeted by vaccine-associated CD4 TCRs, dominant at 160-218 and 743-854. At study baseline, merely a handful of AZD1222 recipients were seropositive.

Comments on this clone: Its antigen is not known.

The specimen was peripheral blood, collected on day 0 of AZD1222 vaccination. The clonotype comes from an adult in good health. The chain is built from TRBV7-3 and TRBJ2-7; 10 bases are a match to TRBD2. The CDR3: CASMGSGRARHEQYF. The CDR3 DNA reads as TGTGCCAGCATGGGAAGCGGGAGGGCCAGGCACGAGCAGTACTTC.